The 16 T cell receptor beta chains reported below all come from one sample, sequenced in a study of cytomegalovirus exposure and HLA in healthy donors. The method was immunoSEQ multiplex PCR; TCRdb's version includes in-frame clones alone and lacks a portion of them. The sample has approximately 270,000 clones, 65% to 90% seen once. Sequenced sample: PBMCs. The receptors shown here come from a woman between 18 and 30 years old in good health and CMV-seronegative.

This clone was seen only a few times. This chain links TRBV18 with TRBJ2-2, with D unclear. The CDR3 contains 14 residues. Looked up from germline, CDR1 is KGHSH and CDR2 is LQKENI. Trimming pared 6 bases from V and 4 bases from J, leaving 12 bases between. The CDR3 region is CASSPSAGTGELFF. The CDR3 bases are TGTGCCAGCTCCCCTTCGGCAGGCACCGGGGAGCTGTTTTTT.

This clone has just one count. The chain links TRBV6-5 to TRBJ1-2; 8 nucleotides match TRBD1. V lost 5 bases, J lost 2 bases, and 7 bases stayed unmatched. Looked up from germline, CDR1 is MNHEY and CDR2 is SVGAGI. The CDR3 is 15 amino acids. The CDR3 spells CASSISQGGNYGYTF. CDR3 DNA: TGTGCCAGCAGTATTTCACAGGGGGGGAACTATGGCTACACCTTC.

This clone was counted once. The rearrangement joins TRBV4-3 to TRBJ2-2; 10 positions match TRBD2. The CDR3 is made up of 16 amino acids. The V segment lost 2 bases and the J segment 6 bases; nucleotides outside the gene matches: 6. Germline CDR1 is LGHNA and CDR2 is YSLEER. The DNA of the CDR3 is TGCGCCAGCAGCCAAAGACTAGCGGGTCGGGCCGGGGAGCTGTTTTTT. This sequence encodes CASSQRLAGRAGELFF.

V and J are TRBV6-1 and TRBJ2-5, with 7 nucleotides matching TRBD2. This CDR3 is 14 amino acids long. CDR1 MNHNS and CDR2 SASEGT come from the germline V gene. After removal of 5 bases from V and 5 bases from J, the junction contained 8 bases not matched to a gene. The chain's CDR3 is CASSLQGGRETQYF. CDR3 nucleotides: TGTGCCAGCAGTCTGCAGGGAGGGCGGGAGACCCAGTACTTC.

Only one count was recorded for this clone. J is TRBJ1-2 and V is TRBV28, with TRBD1 matching over 9 bases. The CDR3 spans 16 residues. Per germline, CDR1 MDHEN and CDR2 SYDVKM. V gave up 4 bases and J gave up 3 bases; unmatched junction bases: 9. CDR3 amino acids: CASSSGGTGSDYGYTF. The DNA for the CDR3 is TGTGCCAGCAGTTCGGGAGGGACAGGGTCGGACTATGGCTACACCTTC.

The V call is TRBV27, the J call TRBJ2-7; D remains ambiguous. The V end lost 4 bases, the J end lost 0 bases, and 7 bases lay between the germline ends. Germline assignment: CDR1 MNHEY and CDR2 SMNVEV (reference sequence). This CDR3 comprises 13 residues. This CDR3 reads CASSSPRSYEQYF. The CDR3 region has the DNA TGTGCCAGCAGTTCCCCCCGCTCCTACGAGCAGTACTTC.

The rearrangement joins TRBV5-6 to TRBJ1-5, with 8 bases that match TRBD1. Germline trimming cut 6 bases from V and 4 bases from J; bases unmatched to any gene: 9. Germline CDR1 and CDR2: SGHDT and YYEEEE. CDR3 length equals 15 residues. CDR3 DNA: TGTGCCAGCACCACACGGACAGGGAAGAATCAGCCCCAGCATTTT. Amino acids: CASTTRTGKNQPQHF.

This rearrangement joins TRBV7-2 to TRBJ1-1; D may be TRBD1 (5 bases). Germline values: CDR1 SGHTA, CDR2 FQGNSA. V was pared by 5 bases and J by 2 bases, with 12 bases between. The length of the CDR3 is 14 residues. The CDR3 nucleotides are TGTGCCAGCAGCCCGCAGGGTACCAACACTGAAGCTTTCTTT. Translated, it gives CASSPQGTNTEAFF. The variable domain in full, with the rest retrieved from reference TRBV7-2 and TRBJ1-1, is GAGVSQSPSNKVTEKGKDVELRCDPISGHTALYWYRQSLGQGLEFLIYFQGNSAPDKSGLPSDRFSAERTGGSVSTLTIQRTQQEDSAVYLCASSPQGTNTEAFFGQGTRLTVV.

The rearrangement links TRBV7-2 to TRBJ1-5; D is unclear. This CDR3 is built from 14 residues. With 2 bases removed from V and 4 bases from J, the gap between germline ends came to 9 bases. Germline-derived CDR1 and CDR2 are SGHTA and FQGNSA. CDR3 sequence (DNA): TGTGCCAGCAGCTTAAGTGTGAGGAATCAGCCCCAGCATTTT. Translated: CASSLSVRNQPQHF.

The chain has TRBV7-6 and TRBJ2-5; 7 positions match TRBD1. Germline lookup yields CDR1 SGHVS and CDR2 FNYEAQ. The CDR3 spans 17 residues. Trimming took 1 base from V and 1 from J; bases not matched to a gene: 9. Written as DNA, the CDR3 is TGTGCCAGCAGCTTAGTACTCTCTGGACAGGCCCAAGAGACCCAGTACTTC. Translated: CASSLVLSGQAQETQYF.

This sequence joins TRBV28 and TRBJ1-2; tentative D call: TRBD1 (5 bases). The CDR3 runs to 12 residues. V lost 6 bases and J 4 bases, leaving 9 bases between the germline ends. The germline gives CDR1 MDHEN, CDR2 SYDVKM. This CDR3 reads CASREGTYGYTF. CDR3 bases: TGTGCCAGCAGGGAGGGGACCTATGGCTACACCTTC.

Turning to this clone: One junction end disagrees with the germline gene, perhaps due to a read error. The same CDR3 can be traced to other DNA sequences in this sample. J is TRBJ1-5 and V is TRBV2; perhaps TRBD1 as D (5 bases). This CDR3 comprises 17 residues. Germline V gives CDR1 SNHLY, CDR2 FYNNEI. CDR3 DNA sequence: TGTGCCAGTAGTGAAGCAGGCGGAGGGACGAGCAATCAGCCCCAGCATTTT. It translates to CASSEAGGGTSNQPQHF.

The chain couples TRBV4-1 to TRBJ1-4, with D maybe TRBD1 (5 bases). This CDR3 has 14 residues. Germline V lookup: CDR1 MGHRA, CDR2 YSYEKL. Trimming removed 4 bases at V and 4 bases at J, with 10 bases between. DNA of the CDR3: TGCGCCAGCAGCCTGACGGGGGGTAATGAAAAACTGTTTTTT. Its translation is CASSLTGGNEKLFF.

This sequence joins TRBV7-8 and TRBJ1-1; perhaps TRBD1 as D (6 bases). Germline V CDR1 and CDR2: SGHVS, FQNEAQ. V lost 5 bases and J 1 base, leaving 11 bases between the germline ends. This CDR3 region has 14 residues. The CDR3 bases are TGTGCCAGCAGCCCTTCGACAGGGAACACTGAAGCTTTCTTT. It translates to CASSPSTGNTEAFF.

The J gene is TRBJ1-1, the V gene TRBV27, with TRBD1 as a possible D gene (6 bases). The CDR3 has 15 amino acids. Trimming left V 2 bases short and J 0 bases short, with 10 bases between. CDR1 MNHEY and CDR2 SMNVEV come from the germline V gene (reference sequence). CDR3 sequence (DNA): TGTGCCAGCAGTTTAACGACAGGATTGAACACTGAAGCTTTCTTT. Protein sequence: CASSLTTGLNTEAFF.

V usage is TRBV19 and J usage is TRBJ2-1; D is perhaps TRBD1 (5 bases). The length of the CDR3 is 15 residues. V was pared by 5 bases and J by 0 bases, with 11 bases between. Germline V gene data show CDR1 as LNHDA and CDR2 as SQIVND (reference sequence). The CDR3 protein is CASSADSSSYNEQFF. The DNA for the CDR3 is TGTGCCAGTAGTGCCGACAGTAGCTCCTACAATGAGCAGTTCTTC.